Shown below are 17 T cell receptor beta chains from a single sample sequenced in a study of shared clonotypes between healthy human individuals. CD8 cells regarded as naive lacked CD45RO, were positively chosen for CCR7, and omitted terminally differentiated effector memory CD45RA+ cells. TCRdb's copy holds only in-frame clones and misses some; the assay was immunoSEQ multiplex PCR. Of about 2.1 million clones in the sample, just over 90% were seen once. Source material: naive CD8+ T cells from PBMCs. These TCRs come from a man in his late teens or twenties in good health. Some clones in this sample may be carry-over from other donors' samples.

The J gene is TRBJ2-7, the V gene TRBV4-3; 8 bases line up with TRBD2. The germline gives CDR1 LGHNA, CDR2 YSLEER. CDR3 length equals 17 residues. Trimming took 3 bases from V and 2 from J; bases not matched to a gene: 12. The CDR3: CASSHDAPGLVPYEQYF. The DNA for the CDR3 is TGCGCCAGCAGCCACGATGCCCCGGGACTAGTCCCCTACGAGCAGTACTTC.

This clone has a single count. Other DNA sequences within the sample encode an identical CDR3. The chain employs TRBV5-6 and TRBJ2-1; D is uncertain. The germline V and J ends were trimmed by 0 bases and 9 bases, with 10 bases remaining between them. Germline CDR1 SGHDT, CDR2 YYEEEE. This CDR3 comprises 13 residues. The CDR3 here is CASSLGPGGEQFF. CDR3 DNA: TGTGCCAGCAGCTTGGGACCGGGCGGTGAGCAGTTCTTC. Variable domain in full (rest from reference TRBV5-6 and TRBJ2-1): DAGVTQSPTHLIKTRGQQVTLRCSPKSGHDTVSWYQQALGQGPQFIFQYYEEEERQRGNFPDRFSGHQFPNYSSELNVNALLLGDSALYLCASSLGPGGEQFFGPGTRLTVL.

The chain combines TRBV5-4 with TRBJ2-7, with D perhaps matching TRBD2 (6 bases). The CDR3 covers 14 residues. From germline, CDR1 is SGHNT and CDR2 YYREEE (reference sequence). V was cut by 2 bases and J by 6 bases, with 15 bases left in between. CDR3 in amino acids: CASSFPGVASEQYF. The CDR3 DNA is TGTGCCAGCAGCTTCCCGGGGGTGGCCTCCGAGCAGTACTTC.

The chain combines TRBV2 with TRBJ2-2, with 9 bases aligning to TRBD1. The CDR3 is 16 amino acids. Unmatched junction bases numbered 7, after V lost 5 bases and J lost 3 bases. Germline V lookup: CDR1 SNHLY, CDR2 FYNNEI. This chain's CDR3 is CASSTTGGQYTGELFF. The DNA of the CDR3 is TGTGCCAGCAGTACAACAGGGGGCCAGTACACCGGGGAGCTGTTTTTT.

The chain couples TRBV9 to TRBJ1-1, with D tentatively TRBD1 (5 bases). The CDR3 extends over 13 amino acids. In germline, CDR1 is SGDLS, CDR2 YYNGEE. Trimming removed 0 bases at V and 7 bases at J, with 10 bases between. The CDR3 protein is CASSVESGGEAFF. CDR3 nucleotides: TGTGCCAGCAGCGTAGAATCGGGGGGTGAAGCTTTCTTT. The variable domain in full, with the rest retrieved from reference TRBV9 and TRBJ1-1, is DSGVTQTPKHLITATGQRVTLRCSPRSGDLSVYWYQQSLDQGLQFLIQYYNGEERAKGNILERFSAQQFPDLHSELNLSSLELGDSALYFCASSVESGGEAFFGQGTRLTVV.

In regard to this clone: Other DNA sequences from this sample encode an identical CDR3 as well. The chain links TRBV7-9 to TRBJ2-3, with D unresolved. The CDR3 runs 13 residues. Germline lookup yields CDR1 SEHNR and CDR2 FQNEAQ (reference sequence). V was clipped by 1 base and J by 2 bases, with 4 bases between them. CDR3 bases: TGTGCCAGCAGCTTAGAAAACACAGATACGCAGTATTTT. Translated, it gives CASSLENTDTQYF.

The chain recombines TRBV19 with TRBJ1-3; perhaps TRBD1 as D (5 bases). The germline CDR1 and CDR2 sequences are LNHDA and SQIVND (reference sequence). Trimming removed 0 bases at V and 0 bases at J, with 6 bases between. The CDR3 is 15 amino acids. This CDR3 reads CASSIDTGSGNTIYF. The CDR3 DNA sequence: TGTGCCAGTAGTATAGATACAGGCTCTGGAAACACCATATATTTT.

The chain carries TRBV27 and TRBJ2-7, with 13 positions matching TRBD2. Per germline, CDR1 MNHEY and CDR2 SMNVEV (reference sequence). The CDR3 extends over 15 amino acids. J was trimmed by 5 bases and V by 4 bases; bases with no gene match: 5. The CDR3 is CASSSGLAGAHEQYF. The CDR3 DNA reads as TGTGCCAGCAGTTCTGGACTAGCGGGGGCCCACGAGCAGTACTTC.

This clone appeared a single time. The chain recombines TRBV9 with TRBJ2-1; tentative D call: TRBD1 (6 bases). V lost 0 bases and J lost 8, with 9 bases in between. CDR3 length: 13 residues. Per germline, CDR1 SGDLS and CDR2 YYNGEE. CDR3 sequence: CASSVVTGYEQFF. The CDR3 DNA follows: TGTGCCAGCAGCGTAGTTACAGGGTATGAGCAGTTCTTC.

The J gene is TRBJ1-4, the V gene TRBV15; 8 bases agree with TRBD1. In germline, CDR1 is LNHNV, CDR2 YYDKDF (reference sequence). This CDR3 is built from 19 residues. J lost 7 bases, V lost 2 bases, and 18 bases had no gene match. CDR3 protein: CATSRTFRDRIFLGEKLFF. The CDR3 bases are TGTGCCACCAGCAGAACTTTCCGGGACAGGATCTTTTTAGGTGAAAAACTGTTTTTT.

The genes are TRBV7-9 and TRBJ2-3, with unresolved D. The V gene's germline CDR1 is SEHNR and CDR2 FQNEAQ (reference sequence). CDR3 length: 14 residues. V shed 3 bases and J shed 5 bases, with 12 bases lying between them. This CDR3 is CASSFSSERDTQYF. CDR3 DNA: TGTGCCAGCAGCTTCAGCTCAGAGAGAGATACGCAGTATTTT.

As for this clone: Other DNA sequences in this sample translate to the same CDR3. V is TRBV2 and J is TRBJ1-5, with D tentatively TRBD1 (6 bases). V gave up 1 base and J gave up 7 bases, with 11 bases separating them. Germline V gene lookup returns CDR1 SNHLY and CDR2 FYNNEI. The CDR3 is 14 amino acids. The CDR3 loop is CASSEGRGGQPQHF. The DNA of the CDR3 is TGTGCCAGCAGTGAAGGCAGGGGCGGACAGCCCCAGCATTTT. The full variable domain, with the rest looked up from reference TRBV2 and TRBJ1-5, is EPEVTQTPSHQVTQMGQEVILRCVPISNHLYFYWYRQILGQKVEFLVSFYNNEISEKSEIFDDQFSVERPDGSNFTLKIRSTKLEDSAMYFCASSEGRGGQPQHFGDGTRLSIL.

The rearrangement uses TRBV27 and TRBJ1-3; a weak D match, TRBD1 (6 bases). Trimming took off 3 bases at V and 4 bases at J, with 13 bases between the two ends. Germline CDR1 is MNHEY and CDR2 is SMNVEV (reference sequence). The CDR3 covers 15 residues. DNA for the CDR3: TGTGCCAGCAGTTTGAGACAGGACCGCGGAAACACCATATATTTT. It encodes CASSLRQDRGNTIYF.

The V and J genes are TRBV9 and TRBJ2-3, with 8 positions matching TRBD1. CDR1 SGDLS and CDR2 YYNGEE come from the germline V gene. V lost 4 bases, J lost 3 bases, and 4 bases stayed unmatched. The CDR3 consists of 14 residues. CDR3 in amino acids: CASSFDRGTDTQYF. The CDR3 DNA sequence: TGTGCCAGCAGCTTCGACAGGGGTACAGATACGCAGTATTTT.

In this sample, this clone turned up once. The genes are TRBV9 and TRBJ2-2; 10 bases fit TRBD1. V was clipped by 4 bases and J by 7 bases; unmatched bases: 7. This CDR3 has 15 amino acids. Germline V gene lookup returns CDR1 SGDLS and CDR2 YYNGEE. The CDR3 loop is CASSTGTGVIGELFF. CDR3 sequence (DNA): TGTGCCAGCAGCACCGGGACAGGGGTGATCGGGGAGCTGTTTTTT.

The gene calls are TRBV7-3 and TRBJ2-7, with D unclear. Trimming stripped 5 bases from V and 2 bases from J, with 13 bases between. The CDR3 totals 14 residues. The germline gives CDR1 SGHTA, CDR2 FQGTGA. CDR3 sequence: CASSHQGGAYEQYF. In nucleotides, the CDR3 is TGTGCCAGCAGCCACCAAGGTGGAGCCTACGAGCAGTACTTC.

This sequence joins TRBV29-1 and TRBJ2-5; the D is unclear. Between the trimmed V and J ends, which lost 7 bases and 2 bases, there was a span of 11 bases. Germline V gene lookup returns CDR1 SQVTM and CDR2 ANQGSEA. CDR3 size: 12 residues. Written as DNA, the CDR3 is TGCAGCGCCCTACTACCTCAAGAGACCCAGTACTTC. Amino acids: CSALLPQETQYF. Full variable domain (remainder filled in from reference TRBV29-1 and TRBJ2-5): SAVISQKPSRDICQRGTSLTIQCQVDSQVTMMFWYRQQPGQSLTLIATANQGSEATYESGFVIDKFPISRPNLTFSTLTVSNMSPEDSSIYLCSALLPQETQYFGPGTRLLVL.